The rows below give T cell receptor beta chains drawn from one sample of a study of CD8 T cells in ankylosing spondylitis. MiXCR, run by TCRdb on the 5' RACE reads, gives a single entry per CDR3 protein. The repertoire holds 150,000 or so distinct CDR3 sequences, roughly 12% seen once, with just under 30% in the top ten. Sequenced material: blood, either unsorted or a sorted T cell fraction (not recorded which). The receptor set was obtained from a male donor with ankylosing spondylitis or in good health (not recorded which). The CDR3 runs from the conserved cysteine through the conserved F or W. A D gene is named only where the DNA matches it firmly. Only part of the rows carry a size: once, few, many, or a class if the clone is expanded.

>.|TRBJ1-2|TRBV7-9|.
TGTGCCAGCACCCTGGCCTCCGACACCAACAACTATGGCTACACCTTC
CASTLASDTNNYGYTF
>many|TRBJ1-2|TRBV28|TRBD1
TGTGCCAGCAGTCGACAGGGAGACCTCTATGGCTACACCTTC
CASSRQGDLYGYTF
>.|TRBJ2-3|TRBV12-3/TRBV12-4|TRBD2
TGTGCCAGCAGTTCCCTAGCGGGTGCCAACACAGATACGCAGTATTTT
CASSSLAGANTDTQYF
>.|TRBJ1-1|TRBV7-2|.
TGTGCCAGCAGCTCTACCAGGGGGAACACTGAAGCTTTCTTT
CASSSTRGNTEAFF
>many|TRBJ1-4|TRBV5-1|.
TGCGCCAGCAGCCCGGGACCTACGTCCGGAAGGGAAAAACTGTTTTTT
CASSPGPTSGREKLFF
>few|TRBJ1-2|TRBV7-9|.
TGTGCCAGCAGCTTAGGAGCATCTGGTGGCTACACCTTC
CASSLGASGGYTF
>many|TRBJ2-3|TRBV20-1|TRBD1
TGCAGTGCCACGACAGGGTCCACAGATACGCAGTATTTT
CSATTGSTDTQYF
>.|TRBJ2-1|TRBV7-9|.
TGTGCCAGCAGCTTAACCCCAGACGCCTCCTACAATGAGCAGTTCTTC
CASSLTPDASYNEQFF
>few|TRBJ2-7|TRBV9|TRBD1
TGTGCCAGCAGCGTAGCGGACAGGGCGTACGAGCAGTACTTC
CASSVADRAYEQYF
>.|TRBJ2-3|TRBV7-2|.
TGTGCCAGCAGCTTAGGTCCCGAGGCAAATACGCAGTATTTT
CASSLGPEANTQYF
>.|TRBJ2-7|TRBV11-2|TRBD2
TGTGCCGGCAGCTTTACGGGACTAGCGGGAGTTGAACAGTACTTC
CAGSFTGLAGVEQYF
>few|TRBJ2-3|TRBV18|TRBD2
TGTGCCAGCTCACCATTTAGCGGGACAAGAACAGATACGCAGTATTTT
CASSPFSGTRTDTQYF
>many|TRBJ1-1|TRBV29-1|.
TGCAGCTCATGGAGGAGTAACACTGAAGCTTTCTTT
CSSWRSNTEAFF
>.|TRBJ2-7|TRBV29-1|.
TGCAGCGTTGCCCTAAGCACATCCATCTACGAGCAGTACTTC
CSVALSTSIYEQYF
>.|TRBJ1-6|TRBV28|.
TGTGCCAGCATCCGAGGGGGGCTGGGAAATTCACCCCTCCACTTT
CASIRGGLGNSPLHF
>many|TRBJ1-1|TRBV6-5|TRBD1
TGTGCCAGCAGATACAGGGGAGGGACTGAAGCTTTCTTT
CASRYRGGTEAFF
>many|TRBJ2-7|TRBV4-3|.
TGCGCCAGCAGCCAAGGAGGTAGAGGTGTTGACGAGCAGTACTTC
CASSQGGRGVDEQYF
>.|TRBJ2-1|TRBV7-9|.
TGTGCCAGCAGCTCAAGAGGTCTAGCACTTGAGCAGTTCTTC
CASSSRGLALEQFF
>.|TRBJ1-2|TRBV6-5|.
TGTGCCAGCAGTTACTCAATCGGGCAGTCAATTGGATATGGCTACACCTTC
CASSYSIGQSIGYGYTF
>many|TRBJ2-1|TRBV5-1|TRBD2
TGCGCCAGCAGCCACACTAGCGGGATGGCGTCCTACAATGAGCAGTTCTTC
CASSHTSGMASYNEQFF
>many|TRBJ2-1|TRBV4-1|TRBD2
TGCGCCAGCAGGTCTAGCGGAGAAGACTCCTACAATGAGCAGTTCTTC
CASRSSGEDSYNEQFF
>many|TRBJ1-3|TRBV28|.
TGTGCCAGCAGTTTACTGGGGGGCACCATATATTTT
CASSLLGGTIYF
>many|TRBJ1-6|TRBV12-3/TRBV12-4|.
TGTGCCACCTCTATGGGACGTAATTCACCCCTCCACTTT
CATSMGRNSPLHF
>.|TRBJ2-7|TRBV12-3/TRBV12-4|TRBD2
TGTGCCAGCAGCTTTACAGCTAGCGGGAGGGCTTGGGAGCAGTACTTC
CASSFTASGRAWEQYF